This TCR beta chain came from a study of cytomegalovirus exposure and HLA in healthy donors. Overall study results and limits: Later genetic work tied a missense DCLRE1C variant to beta-chain V and J trimming. Most TCR sequences were seen very rarely across donors, but some public TCRs occurred in many. Sequences of the TCR beta chain were said to predict the HLA-A and HLA-B alleles of most subjects accurately. V segments that were indistinguishable, TRBV6-2 and TRBV6-3 among them, were omitted from analysis.

With regard to this clone: Its antigen remains unidentified.

The germline V gene has CDR1 LNHDA and CDR2 SQIVND (reference sequence). The V and J ends lost 6 bases and 7 bases, in that order; junction bases with no gene match: 3. The CDR3 runs to 12 residues. A multiplex PCR was run with 60 Vbeta primers and 13 Jbeta primers. Assay: immunoSEQ multiplex PCR; the TCRdb copy retains only in-frame clones and omits some. This table has roughly 170,000 clones, 76% appearing once. V is TRBV19 and J is TRBJ1-5; 7 bases agree with TRBD1. This receptor was taken from a female donor in good health and CMV-seronegative. Material: PBMCs. CDR3 nucleotides: TGTGCCAGTAGGGGACAGTACCAGCCCCAGCATTTT. The encoded protein is CASRGQYQPQHF.